The T cell receptor beta chain under discussion was sequenced for a study of T-cell memory formation after mild COVID-19. Germline loops: CDR1 LNHNV, CDR2 YYDKDF (reference sequence). The ends lost 5 bases at V and 8 bases at J; junction bases unmatched: 8. The CDR3 covers 15 residues. TCRdb fed the 5' RACE reads into MiXCR, producing one record per CDR3 protein. The sample gives fewer than 700,000 distinct CDR3 sequences, approximately 19% of which show up once; about 11% is in the top ten. J is TRBJ2-1 and V is TRBV15, with 11 bases matching TRBD1. This clonotype originated in an adult woman who had mild COVID-19 (a few samples of this study predate the infection). Cell type and time point are not known. Material for sequencing was PBMCs or a T cell subset sorted from them (not recorded which). CDR3 nucleotide sequence: TGTGCCACCAGCTCTAGGACAGGGGGCTTCGATGAGCAGTTCTTC. Its translation: CATSSRTGGFDEQFF.